This T cell receptor (beta chain) was obtained from a study of blood T cell repertoires in COVID-19. On the study more broadly: Acute and convalescent COVID-19 samples came from the United States, Italy and Spain. Nucleic acid was either cDNA or gDNA, and it came from T cells, B-cell-depleted T cells, or PBMCs.

The CDR3 consists of 15 residues. CDR1 and CDR2 from the germline V gene are SNHLY and FYNNEI. With V trimmed by 6 bases and J by 1 base, 5 bases remained unmatched. Study processing details: For nucleated cells, counts were estimated from reference gene primer amplification. TCRdb's table, derived via immunoSEQ multiplex PCR, lists solely in-frame clones and lacks some. V and J calls and clone size are copied from that table; D and trimming were computed from the DNA. The sample carries some 150,000 clones, about 82% recorded once. The receptor's source is a middle-aged woman with active or convalescent COVID-19. Material: peripheral blood. This chain links TRBV2 with TRBJ1-5; TRBD1 agrees at 8 bases. CDR3 sequence reads: CASSRQGFSNQPQHF. The CDR3 nucleotides are TGTGCCAGCAGCCGACAGGGGTTCAGCAATCAGCCCCAGCATTTT.